The sequence of this TCR beta chain was determined in a study of blood T cell repertoires in COVID-19 (dated by TCRdb to the early 2020s). About the investigation overall: Samples covering the acute and convalescent phases of COVID-19 were provided by collaborators in the United States, Italy and Spain. The material from the prospective study consisted of cDNA or gDNA derived from T cells, B-cell-depleted T cells, or PBMCs. Deeply sampled blood TCRbeta repertoires from subjects exposed to, actively infected with, or recovered from COVID-19 were included in the dataset. Samples came from the ongoing ImmuneRACE study (first 160 participants) plus 1,254 subjects from 6 global collaborators. Where available, HLA class I and class II types were taken from metadata supplied by the sample provider and were not determined by assay-based typing. Nearly every sample came with metadata listing a de-identified subject ID, COVID-19 status, age in years and sex. A freely available public database, intended as a resource for researchers studying the immune response to SARS-CoV-2, is where the repertoires were released. The study at large found these results: How much clinical and demographic metadata was included differed by source and by participant, and the metadata was provided uncurated.

To note about this clone: Its target antigen remains unknown. No much larger clonotype is one base removed from it; base qualities were not supplied.

The immunoSEQ Assay, a bias-controlled multiplex PCR, was used to amplify TCRbeta CDR3 regions from genomic DNA. As for the original processing: The number of nucleated cells in each sample was estimated by amplification of reference gene primers within the assay. To quantify the absolute abundance of each unique TCRbeta CDR3 rearrangement, sequence reads were collapsed and filtered. For each sample, productive Simpson clonality was calculated as the square root of Simpson's diversity index over productive rearrangements. TCRdb mirrors the immuneACCESS table, restricted to in-frame sequences. Some clones are absent from its copies; in checked studies, under half trace to an unresolved V gene, and the reason for the others is unknown. D and trimming come from the DNA, and the V and J calls and clone size come from that table. Counted in this sample were under 500,000 clones; nearly 90% of them appeared once. About 2.1% of the sample comes from the top ten.

The V end gives up 7 bases and the J end 5 bases, leaving 5 bases in the junction not matched to a gene. The CDR3 goes from the cysteine to the phenylalanine over 13 residues. Just the 39-base CDR3 DNA is kept, in frame starting at base 1. Enrolling through a virtual design, the prospective study's participants ranged in age from roughly 18 to 90 years and lived across around 25 United States geographic areas. In the prospective study, cohorts were assigned on the basis of participant-reported clinical history obtained from a screening survey and a study questionnaire. Each participant in the prospective study had whole blood, serum and a nasopharyngeal or oropharyngeal swab collected by mobile phlebotomists. Prospective study participants could optionally give additional blood draws and questionnaires over an approximately two-month period. Before DNA extraction, prospective study blood samples were shipped either frozen or at room temperature.

Sequences were obtained from PBMCs or T cells enriched from blood (not recorded which). Rearrangement joined TRBV12-3 or TRBV12-4 to TRBJ1-2, with 9 bases in between that match TRBD1. This receptor was obtained from a young woman with acute COVID-19. The CDR3 region: CASILTGGYGYTF. At the DNA level, the sequence is TGTGCCAGCATACTGACAGGGGGGTATGGCTACACCTTC.